Below are 2 T cell receptor beta chains sequenced from a single sample in a study of tumor-infiltrating lymphocytes in oesophageal squamous cell carcinoma. Using its own MiXCR run on the PCR reads, TCRdb lists one record per CDR3 protein. The sample comprises several thousand distinct CDR3 sequences, 13% to 15% of which are singletons, and just under 20% rests with the top ten. The source material was esophageal tumor tissue. These receptors were obtained from a male donor with esophageal squamous cell carcinoma.

This clonotype was recorded at least ten times. The CDR3 coding sequence is TGTGCCAGCAGTTTAGGGGTACCTCGCACAGATACGCAGTATTTT. It is translated as CASSLGVPRTDTQYF. The V gene is TRBV27, the J gene TRBJ2-3; D not certain. V was cut by 2 bases and J by 1 base, with 10 bases left in between. CDR3 length: 15 residues. Germline V gene sequence: CDR1 MNHEY, CDR2 SMNVEV (reference sequence).

The chain couples TRBV6-1 to TRBJ1-5; the D gene is possibly TRBD1 (5 bases). V lost 5 bases, J lost 4 bases, and 12 bases lay in between. CDR1 and CDR2 (germline): MNHNS, SASEGT. CDR3 length: 14 amino acids. CDR3 in DNA: TGTGCCAGCAGTTTGGCGGGGGGAAATCAGCCCCAGCATTTT. Its translation is CASSLAGGNQPQHF.